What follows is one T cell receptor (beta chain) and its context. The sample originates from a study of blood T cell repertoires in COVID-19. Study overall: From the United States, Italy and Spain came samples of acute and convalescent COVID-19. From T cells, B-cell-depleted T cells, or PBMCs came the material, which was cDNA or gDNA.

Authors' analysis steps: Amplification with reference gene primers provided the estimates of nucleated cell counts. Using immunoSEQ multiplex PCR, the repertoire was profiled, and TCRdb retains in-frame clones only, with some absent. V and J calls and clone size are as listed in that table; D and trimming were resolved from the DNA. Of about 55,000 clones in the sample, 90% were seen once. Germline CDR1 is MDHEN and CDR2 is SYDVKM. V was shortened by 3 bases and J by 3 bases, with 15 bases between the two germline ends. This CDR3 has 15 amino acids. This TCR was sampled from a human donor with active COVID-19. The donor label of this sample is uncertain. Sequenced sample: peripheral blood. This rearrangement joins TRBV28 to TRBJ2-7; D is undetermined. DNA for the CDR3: TGTGCCAGCAGTTTCCCCAGCGAAGCACTCTACGAGCAGTACTTC. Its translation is CASSFPSEALYEQYF. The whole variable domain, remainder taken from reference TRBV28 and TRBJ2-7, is DVKVTQSSRYLVKRTGEKVFLECVQDMDHENMFWYRQDPGLGLRLIYFSYDVKMKEKGDIPEGYSVSREKKERFSLILESASTNQTSMYLCASSFPSEALYEQYFGPGTRLTVT.